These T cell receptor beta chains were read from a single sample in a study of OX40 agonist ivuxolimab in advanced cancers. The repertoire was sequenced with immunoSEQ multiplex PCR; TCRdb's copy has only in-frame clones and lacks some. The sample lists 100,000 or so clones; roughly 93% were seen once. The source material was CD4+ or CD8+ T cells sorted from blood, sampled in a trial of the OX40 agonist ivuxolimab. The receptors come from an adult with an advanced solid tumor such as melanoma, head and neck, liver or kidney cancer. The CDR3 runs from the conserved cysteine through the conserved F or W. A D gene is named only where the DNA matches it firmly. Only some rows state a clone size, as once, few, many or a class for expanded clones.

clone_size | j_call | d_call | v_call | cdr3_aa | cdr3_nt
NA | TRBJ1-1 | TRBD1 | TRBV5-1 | CASSLGTGGENTEAFF | TGCGCCAGCAGCCTGGGGACAGGGGGAGAGAACACTGAAGCTTTCTTT
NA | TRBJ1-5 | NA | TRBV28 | CASSSDGNQPQHF | TGTGCCAGCAGTTCCGATGGCAATCAGCCCCAGCATTTT
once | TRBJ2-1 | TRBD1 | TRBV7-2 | CASSLGGQGHNEQFF | TGTGCCAGCAGCTTAGGTGGACAGGGCCACAATGAGCAGTTCTTC
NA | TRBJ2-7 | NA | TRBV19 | CASSNPRDGYEQYF | TGTGCCAGTAGTAACCCCCGGGACGGCTACGAGCAGTACTTC
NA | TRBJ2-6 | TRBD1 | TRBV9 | CASSVAGGGSGANVLTF | TGTGCCAGCAGCGTAGCAGGGGGCGGCTCCGGGGCCAACGTCCTGACTTTC
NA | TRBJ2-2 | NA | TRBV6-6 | CASSYRAEATGELFF | TGTGCCAGCAGTTACCGTGCTGAGGCCACCGGGGAGCTGTTTTTT
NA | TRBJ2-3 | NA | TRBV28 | CASSLPQDTQYF | TGTGCCAGCAGTTTACCCCAGGATACGCAGTATTTT
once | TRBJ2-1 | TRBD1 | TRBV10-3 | CAISESGTGFDEQFF | TGTGCCATCAGTGAGTCGGGGACAGGGTTCGATGAGCAGTTCTTC
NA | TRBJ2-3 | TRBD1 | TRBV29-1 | CSVDGQGAPTDTQYF | TGCAGCGTTGATGGACAGGGGGCCCCCACAGATACGCAGTATTTT
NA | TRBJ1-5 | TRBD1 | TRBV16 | CASSQSDRGLNQPQHF | TGTGCCAGCAGCCAATCAGACAGGGGTCTCAATCAGCCCCAGCATTTT
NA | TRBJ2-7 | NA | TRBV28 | CASTGTANRNEQYF | TGTGCCAGCACCGGGACGGCCAATAGGAACGAGCAGTACTTC
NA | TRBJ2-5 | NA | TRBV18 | CASSPGRNVGETQYF | TGTGCCAGCTCACCAGGGAGGAATGTAGGTGAGACCCAGTACTTC
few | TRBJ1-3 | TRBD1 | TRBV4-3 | CASSQVKGARNTIYF | TGCGCCAGCAGCCAAGTAAAGGGGGCTAGAAACACCATATATTTT
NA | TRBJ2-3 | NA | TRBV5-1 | CASSEGFTDTQYF | TGCGCCAGCAGCGAAGGTTTCACAGATACGCAGTATTTT
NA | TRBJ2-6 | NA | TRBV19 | CASSPDSLSGANVLTF | TGTGCCAGTAGCCCGGACTCCCTCTCTGGGGCCAACGTCCTGACTTTC
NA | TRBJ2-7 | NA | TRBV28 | CASSYAGVGSYEQYF | TGTGCCAGCAGTTACGCAGGGGTAGGGTCCTACGAGCAGTACTTC
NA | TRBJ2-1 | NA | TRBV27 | CASSLSGRNSPADEQFF | TGTGCCAGCAGTTTATCAGGCAGGAACTCACCGGCGGATGAGCAGTTCTTC
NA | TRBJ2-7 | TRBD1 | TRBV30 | CAWTRGTGVVYEQYF | TGTGCCTGGACTCGGGGCACAGGGGTGGTCTACGAGCAGTACTTC
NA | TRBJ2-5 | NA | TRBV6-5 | CASSYSMGETQYF | TGTGCCAGCAGTTACTCGATGGGAGAGACCCAGTACTTC
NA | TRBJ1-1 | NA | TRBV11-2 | CASSFSSDKAFF | TGTGCCAGCAGCTTCAGTTCAGATAAAGCTTTCTTT
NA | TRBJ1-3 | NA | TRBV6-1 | CASMAWKSSGNTIYF | TGTGCCAGCATGGCATGGAAGAGCTCTGGAAACACCATATATTTT
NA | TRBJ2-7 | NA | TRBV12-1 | CASSSRTDRDGYEQYF | TGTGCCAGCAGCTCCCGGACGGATCGGGACGGGTACGAGCAGTACTTC
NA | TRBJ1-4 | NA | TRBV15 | CATSSRGAGFEKLFF | TGTGCCACCAGCAGCCGGGGCGCGGGTTTCGAAAAACTGTTTTTT
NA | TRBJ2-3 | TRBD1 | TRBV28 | CATTRGRGLSDTQYF | TGTGCCACCACCCGGGGCAGGGGGCTCTCAGATACGCAGTATTTT
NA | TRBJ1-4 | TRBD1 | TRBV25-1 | CASSPDRGKGEKLFF | TGTGCCAGCAGCCCGGACAGGGGAAAGGGTGAAAAACTGTTTTTT
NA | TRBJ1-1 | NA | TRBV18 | CASSPASTGNTEAFF | TGTGCCAGCTCACCAGCGTCTACAGGGAACACTGAAGCTTTCTTT
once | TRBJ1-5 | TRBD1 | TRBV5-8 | CASSLRQGAGNQPQHF | TGTGCCAGCAGCTTACGACAGGGGGCTGGGAATCAGCCCCAGCATTTT
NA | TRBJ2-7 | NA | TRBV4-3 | CASSQGPGGTYEQYF | TGCGCCAGCAGCCAAGGTCCCGGAGGTACCTACGAGCAGTACTTC
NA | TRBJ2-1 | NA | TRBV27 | CASSFHSGQTRYNEQFF | TGTGCCAGCAGTTTCCATAGTGGACAGACTCGGTACAATGAGCAGTTCTTC
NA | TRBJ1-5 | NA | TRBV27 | CASRWKAVTDQPQHF | TGTGCCAGCCGGTGGAAAGCGGTAACGGATCAGCCCCAGCATTTT
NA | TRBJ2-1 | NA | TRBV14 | CASSQGRVRQFF | TGTGCCAGCAGCCAAGGGAGGGTGCGGCAGTTCTTC